These 11 T cell receptor beta chains were all obtained from the same sample, sequenced in a study of OX40 agonist ivuxolimab in advanced cancers. Libraries were prepared by immunoSEQ multiplex PCR; TCRdb keeps only in-frame clonotypes and omits some of them. Of about 77,000 clones listed, roughly 89% are singletons. Material: CD4+ or CD8+ T cells sorted from blood, obtained in a trial of the OX40 agonist ivuxolimab. Receptor source: an adult with an advanced solid tumor such as melanoma, head and neck, liver or kidney cancer.

The gene calls are TRBV7-9 and TRBJ2-5; D possibly corresponds to TRBD1 (5 bases). V was clipped by 1 base and J by 4 bases, with 13 bases between them. Looked up from germline, CDR1 is SEHNR and CDR2 is FQNEAQ (reference sequence). The CDR3 sequence is 15 residues long. DNA of the CDR3: TGTGCCAGCAGCTTAGAGTGGCAGGGCGGAGAGACCCAGTACTTC. It translates to CASSLEWQGGETQYF.

The CDR3 DNA is TGTGCCAGCTCACCCGGGGCAGGGAGAGGCGAGCAGTACTTC. Amino acid sequence: CASSPGAGRGEQYF. This chain connects TRBV18 to TRBJ2-7; perhaps D is TRBD1 or TRBD2 (5 bases each). CDR3 length: 14 residues. The V and J ends lost 3 bases and 6 bases respectively, with 15 bases between them. Germline V gives CDR1 KGHSH, CDR2 LQKENI.

This clone was counted once. The chain recombines TRBV5-1 with TRBJ2-4; D uncertain. CDR3 size: 14 residues. The germline CDR1 and CDR2 sequences are SGHRS and YFSETQ. V gave up 1 base and J gave up 6 bases, with 11 bases separating them. CDR3 region: CASSLFTSGNIQYF. Written as DNA, the CDR3 is TGCGCCAGCAGCTTGTTTACGTCTGGAAACATTCAGTACTTC.

The V gene is TRBV5-1, the J gene TRBJ2-7; TRBD1 or TRBD2 may be the D gene (6 bases each). V lost 4 bases and J lost 1, with 15 bases in between. Germline V gives CDR1 SGHRS, CDR2 YFSETQ. The CDR3 contains 15 residues. The CDR3 coding sequence is TGCGCCAGCAGCCCAGGGGTGGCGGGGTCCTACGAGCAGTACTTC. Translation gives CASSPGVAGSYEQYF.

The rearrangement joins TRBV6-1 to TRBJ2-7; perhaps TRBD2 as D (5 bases). The CDR3 covers 14 residues. The germline CDR1 and CDR2 sequences are MNHNS and SASEGT. V was cut by 3 bases and J by 6 bases, with 15 bases left in between. CDR3: CASSDRRARGEQYF. CDR3 in DNA: TGTGCCAGCAGTGATCGTAGGGCCCGGGGCGAGCAGTACTTC.

In its sample, this clone was seen once. The chain couples TRBV5-8 to TRBJ1-6; D is possibly TRBD1 (6 bases). The V end was cut by 3 bases, the J end by 1 base, with 11 bases between. CDR3 length equals 16 residues. Germline V gene lookup returns CDR1 SGHTS and CDR2 YDEGEE. CDR3 amino acids: CASSSSGDSYNSPLHF. In nucleotides, the CDR3 is TGTGCCAGCAGCTCTTCAGGGGATTCCTATAATTCACCCCTCCACTTT. Together with reference TRBV5-8 and TRBJ1-6, the CDR3 gives the full variable domain: EAGVTQSPTHLIKTRGQQATLRCSPISGHTSVYWYQQALGLGLQFLLWYDEGEERNRGNFPPRFSGRQFPNYSSELNVNALELEDSALYLCASSSSGDSYNSPLHFGNGTRLTVT.

The chain joins TRBV5-1 to TRBJ2-1; the D is unclear. V was clipped by 2 bases and J by 3 bases, with 6 bases between them. Per the germline V gene, CDR1 is SGHRS and CDR2 is YFSETQ. The CDR3 runs 13 residues. CDR3 sequence (DNA): TGCGCCAGCAGCTTTGCGGACTACAATGAGCAGTTCTTC. This codes for CASSFADYNEQFF.

This sequence joins TRBV6-5 and TRBJ2-1; 12 nucleotides align to TRBD2. This CDR3 comprises 16 residues. Trimming cost V 3 bases and J 4 bases; bases outside gene matches: 4. The germline CDR1 and CDR2 sequences are MNHEY and SVGAGI. The CDR3 region has the DNA TGTGCCAGCAGTTATCCTAGCGGGGGGGGTTACAATGAGCAGTTCTTC. It is translated as CASSYPSGGGYNEQFF.

This chain connects TRBV7-2 to TRBJ1-1; a possible D gene is TRBD1 (5 bases). CDR1 and CDR2 from the germline V gene are SGHTA and FQGNSA. Trimming pared 2 bases from V and 7 bases from J, leaving 17 bases between. CDR3 length: 15 residues. The CDR3: CASSLLLSGAGEAFF. CDR3 DNA: TGTGCCAGCAGCTTACTTCTCTCCGGGGCGGGTGAAGCTTTCTTT.

This clone has just a few counts. This chain joins TRBV6-6 and TRBJ2-3; unclear D gene. V lost 2 bases and J 2 bases, leaving 8 bases between the germline ends. CDR3 length: 14 amino acids. From germline, CDR1 is MNHNY and CDR2 SVGAGI (reference sequence). The CDR3 loop reads CASSYPAYTDTQYF. The CDR3 DNA reads TGTGCCAGCAGTTACCCCGCCTACACAGATACGCAGTATTTT.

This chain uses TRBV2 with TRBJ2-2, with no clear D. The germline gives CDR1 SNHLY, CDR2 FYNNEI. Trimming took off 5 bases at V and 7 bases at J, with 5 bases between the two ends. The CDR3 loop spans 11 amino acids. DNA of the CDR3: TGTGCCAGCAGTCCGTACGGGGAGCTGTTTTTT. It codes for CASSPYGELFF.